One and the same sample provided the 30 T cell receptor beta chains below, sequenced in a study of shared clonotypes between healthy human individuals (dated by TCRdb to the early 2020s). Libraries came from the immunoSEQ multiplex PCR assay. This immuneACCESS table, as held by TCRdb, lists in-frame sequences with V and J called but not all clones. Of the missing ones, under half trace to an unresolved V gene in checked studies; the others have no known cause. In all, the sample holds hundreds of thousands of clones, and about 80% of those were seen once. The ten largest clones add up to under 2% of the sample. The sample was memory CD4+ T cells sorted from blood. In the paper's terms, the cell subset or site label means: CD45RA-negative fraction. These receptors were obtained from a woman in her 30s in good health.

This clone was recorded a few times. This sequence joins TRBV21-1 and TRBJ2-7; the table gives TRBD2 as D, unverified against the DNA. TRBV21-1 is a pseudogene locus. This CDR3 comprises 15 residues. CDR3 in DNA: TGTGCCAGCAGTACGGGAGGGCCGAGGATGTACGAGCAGTACTTC. Amino acids: CASSTGGPRMYEQYF.

The rearrangement links TRBV28 to TRBJ2-7, with D possibly being TRBD1 (5 bases). The germline V gene has CDR1 MDHEN and CDR2 SYDVKM. V gave up 6 bases and J gave up 6 bases, with 9 bases separating them. CDR3 length equals 11 residues. This CDR3 reads CASRTRGEQYF. As DNA, the CDR3 is TGTGCCAGCAGGACAAGGGGCGAGCAGTACTTC.

V usage is TRBV4-1 and J usage is TRBJ2-2; TRBD2 matches 8 bases. CDR1 and CDR2 from the germline V gene are MGHRA and YSYEKL. Trimming cost V 0 bases and J 5 bases; bases outside gene matches: 8. The length of the CDR3 is 17 residues. CDR3 in DNA: TGCGCCAGCAGCCAAGATCGTACCGGGAGGGAAACCGGGGAGCTGTTTTTT. Protein sequence: CASSQDRTGRETGELFF.

The chain employs TRBV7-8 and TRBJ1-3; 7 nucleotides line up with TRBD1. CDR1 and CDR2 (germline): SGHVS, FQNEAQ. The CDR3 is 16 amino acids. Trimming at V came to 4 bases and at J to 0 bases, leaving 6 bases not matched to a gene. CDR3 protein: CASSSRTGSSGNTIYF. For the CDR3, the DNA is TGTGCCAGCAGCTCGAGGACAGGTAGCTCTGGAAACACCATATATTTT. Looking up the rest from reference TRBV7-8 and TRBJ1-3 gives the full variable domain: GAGVSQSPRYKVAKRGQDVALRCDPISGHVSLFWYQQALGQGPEFLTYFQNEAQLDKSGLPSDRFFAERPEGSVSTLKIQRTQQEDSAVYLCASSSRTGSSGNTIYFGEGSWLTVV.

This chain links TRBV7-2 with TRBJ2-2; weak D call: TRBD1 (6 bases). V lost 4 bases to trimming and J lost 4 bases, with 10 bases between them. This CDR3 contains 14 residues. Germline V gene data show CDR1 as SGHTA and CDR2 as FQGNSA. CDR3 residues: CASSSGTFTGELFF. The CDR3 DNA follows: TGTGCCAGCAGCTCCGGGACATTCACCGGGGAGCTGTTTTTT.

The sample holds a few counts of this clone. The chain carries TRBV7-2 and TRBJ2-3, with 15 nucleotides matching TRBD2. CDR1 and CDR2 from the germline V gene are SGHTA and FQGNSA. Trimming cost V 1 base and J 6 bases; bases outside gene matches: 8. CDR3 length equals 18 residues. The CDR3 is CASSLGGLAGGAGDTQYF. DNA of the CDR3: TGTGCCAGCAGCTTAGGTGGACTAGCGGGAGGGGCGGGTGATACGCAGTATTTT.

Note on this clone: Additional DNA sequences in this sample encode the identical CDR3. CDR3 loop: CASIGQGGYEQYF. CDR3 sequence (DNA): TGTGCCAGCATTGGGCAGGGTGGCTACGAGCAGTACTTC. This chain joins TRBV6-1 and TRBJ2-7; tentatively, D is TRBD1 (5 bases). This CDR3 has 13 residues. Per the germline V gene, CDR1 is MNHNS and CDR2 is SASEGT. Trimming cost V 7 bases and J 3 bases, with 13 bases left between them.

This clone appeared a few times. J is TRBJ1-5 and V is TRBV29-1, with D unresolved. Germline V gene sequence: CDR1 SQVTM, CDR2 ANQGSEA. V lost 4 bases and J lost 1, with 8 bases in between. This CDR3 has 13 amino acids. CDR3 sequence: CSVGEGSNQPQHF. CDR3 nucleotides: TGCAGCGTTGGGGAGGGAAGCAATCAGCCCCAGCATTTT.

V and J are TRBV10-1 and TRBJ1-1; the D is unclear. In germline, CDR1 is WNHNN, CDR2 SYGVQD (reference sequence). The CDR3 consists of 14 residues. V lost 2 bases, J lost 1 base, and 8 bases lay in between. CDR3 nucleotides: TGCGCCAGCAGTGAGCCGGAGCAGAACACTGAAGCTTTCTTT. Amino acid sequence: CASSEPEQNTEAFF.

The V gene is TRBV2, the J gene TRBJ2-5, with D possibly being TRBD2 (5 bases). This CDR3 is built from 12 residues. CDR1 is SNHLY and CDR2 is FYNNEI in the germline V gene. The germline V and J ends were trimmed by 5 bases and 5 bases, with 9 bases remaining between them. The CDR3 protein is CASSWGVETQYF. The CDR3 nucleotides read TGTGCCAGCAGTTGGGGAGTGGAGACCCAGTACTTC.

This clone was picked up a small number of times. The rearrangement joins TRBV11-2 to TRBJ2-1; D perhaps matches TRBD2 (7 bases). From germline, CDR1 is SGHAT and CDR2 FQNNGV. Trimming took off 8 bases at V and 4 bases at J, with 21 bases between the two ends. The CDR3 spans 16 residues. CDR3 in amino acids: CASRLSEGGRYNEQFF. CDR3 DNA sequence: TGTGCCAGCCGCCTAAGCGAGGGGGGGAGGTACAATGAGCAGTTCTTC. The whole variable domain, filled in from reference TRBV11-2 and TRBJ2-1, reads EAGVAQSPRYKIIEKRQSVAFWCNPISGHATLYWYQQILGQGPKLLIQFQNNGVVDDSQLPKDRFSAERLKGVDSTLKIQPAKLEDSAVYLCASRLSEGGRYNEQFFGPGTRLTVL.

This clone was counted a few times. The rearrangement uses TRBV11-2 and TRBJ2-7, with a tentative D call TRBD1 (6 bases). The CDR3 is 14 residues long. Trimming removed 1 base at V and 3 bases at J, with 10 bases between. Germline CDR1 reads SGHAT; CDR2 reads FQNNGV. CDR3 amino acids: CASSLGQVVYEQYF. The CDR3 DNA follows: TGTGCCAGCAGCTTAGGACAGGTTGTCTACGAGCAGTACTTC.

This chain links TRBV2 with TRBJ1-1; D not certain. From germline, CDR1 is SNHLY and CDR2 FYNNEI. The CDR3 consists of 15 residues. V shed 6 bases and J shed 0 bases, with 14 bases lying between them. As DNA, the CDR3 is TGTGCCAGCAGAATGCCGGGTAACATGAACACTGAAGCTTTCTTT. Translation gives CASRMPGNMNTEAFF.

A few counts support this clone. This chain connects TRBV7-9 to TRBJ1-2; tentatively, D is TRBD1 (6 bases). The CDR3 covers 13 residues. Germline V gives CDR1 SEHNR, CDR2 FQNEAQ (reference sequence). V was cut by 3 bases and J by 4 bases, with 9 bases left in between. CDR3 protein: CASSLRTAYGYTF. In DNA form, the CDR3 reads TGTGCCAGCAGCTTGCGGACAGCCTATGGCTACACCTTC.

V usage is TRBV9 and J usage is TRBJ2-1, with D perhaps matching TRBD2 (5 bases). Germline-derived CDR1 and CDR2 are SGDLS and YYNGEE. CDR3 length equals 13 residues. The V end lost 3 bases, the J end lost 8 bases, and 12 bases lay between the germline ends. The CDR3: CASSETRYDEQFF. The CDR3 DNA reads as TGTGCCAGCAGCGAAACTAGGTACGATGAGCAGTTCTTC.

The CDR3 is CASSFDRSSYEQYF. DNA of the CDR3: TGCGCCAGCAGCTTCGACAGGAGCTCCTACGAGCAGTACTTC. The chain carries TRBV5-1 and TRBJ2-7; D is possibly TRBD1 (6 bases). Germline loops: CDR1 SGHRS, CDR2 YFSETQ. Trimming pared 2 bases from V and 0 bases from J, leaving 9 bases between. The CDR3 contains 14 residues.

The rearrangement joins TRBV5-1 to TRBJ1-1; tentative D call: TRBD1 (5 bases). The CDR3 covers 14 residues. CDR1 and CDR2 (germline): SGHRS, YFSETQ. With 0 bases removed from V and 4 bases from J, the gap between germline ends came to 10 bases. The CDR3 loop reads CASSLASGPTEAFF. DNA for the CDR3: TGCGCCAGCAGCTTGGCCTCGGGACCCACTGAAGCTTTCTTT.

V and J are TRBV2 and TRBJ2-7, with 10 bases identical to TRBD1. The ends lost 9 bases at V and 0 bases at J; junction bases unmatched: 5. The germline CDR1 and CDR2 sequences are SNHLY and FYNNEI. The CDR3 spans 14 residues. CDR3 region: CASQGQGSSYEQYF. The CDR3 DNA is TGTGCCAGTCAGGGACAGGGGAGCTCCTACGAGCAGTACTTC.

The chain joins TRBV28 to TRBJ1-5; 9 bases map to TRBD1. The J segment lost 1 base and the V segment lost 4 bases, leaving 5 bases of the junction unmatched. Germline V gene data show CDR1 as MDHEN and CDR2 as SYDVKM. This CDR3 contains 16 residues. In DNA, the CDR3 is TGTGCCAGCAGTTCCGGGACAGGGCCAAGCAATCAGCCCCAGCATTTT. Residues: CASSSGTGPSNQPQHF.

V gene TRBV4-2 combines with J gene TRBJ1-1; 11 positions agree with TRBD1. CDR3 length: 16 residues. Germline assignment: CDR1 LGHNA and CDR2 YNFKEQ. The V segment lost 3 bases and the J segment 11 bases; nucleotides outside the gene matches: 14. The CDR3 DNA reads TGTGCCAGCAGCCAGAGGGACAGGGGGTATCAGATGGATGCTTTCTTT. Its protein is CASSQRDRGYQMDAFF.

This clone was counted between two and nine times. This chain links TRBV2 with TRBJ2-4, with D uncertain. The V end lost 5 bases, the J end lost 7 bases, and 9 bases lay between the germline ends. The CDR3 is 12 amino acids. Germline V gene sequence: CDR1 SNHLY, CDR2 FYNNEI. For the CDR3, the DNA is TGTGCCAGCAGTAAGGTGGGGAACATTCAGTACTTC. Translation gives CASSKVGNIQYF.

The chain employs TRBV28 and TRBJ1-2; 7 bases are a match to TRBD1. The germline V gene encodes CDR1 MDHEN and CDR2 SYDVKM. V was pared by 10 bases and J by 3 bases, with 11 bases of the junction left unmatched. CDR3 length: 14 amino acids. CDR3 sequence (DNA): TGTGCCACCACCTCAGGGGGATCTTACTATGGCTACACCTTC. Its protein product is CATTSGGSYYGYTF.

The V and J genes are TRBV16 and TRBJ2-7, with D maybe TRBD2 (5 bases). This CDR3 has 16 residues. Germline CDR1 reads KGHSY; CDR2 reads FQNENV. The germline V and J ends were trimmed by 1 base and 6 bases, with 19 bases remaining between them. This chain's CDR3 is CASSQYPALADSEQYF. The CDR3, as DNA: TGTGCCAGCAGCCAATATCCCGCCCTAGCTGACTCCGAGCAGTACTTC.

The V and J genes are TRBV28 and TRBJ1-2, with D perhaps TRBD1 (5 bases). V dropped 5 bases and J dropped 6 bases, with 10 bases sitting between them. Germline V gene lookup returns CDR1 MDHEN and CDR2 SYDVKM. CDR3 length: 12 amino acids. The CDR3, as DNA: TGTGCCAGCAGTATCGTGACAGATGGCTACACCTTC. Protein sequence: CASSIVTDGYTF.

The DNA for the CDR3 is TGCGCCAGCAGCCCCGACGGAGTCTCTGGAAACACCATATATTTT. Its protein is CASSPDGVSGNTIYF. The chain links TRBV5-1 to TRBJ1-3; no clear D gene. V lost 4 bases and J lost 0, with 11 bases in between. This CDR3 contains 15 residues. The V gene's germline CDR1 is SGHRS and CDR2 YFSETQ.

This clone was observed a few times. The chain joins TRBV27 to TRBJ1-4; D unclear. The V end was cut by 3 bases, the J end by 5 bases, with 7 bases between. The CDR3 length is 13 residues. Germline V gene lookup returns CDR1 MNHEY and CDR2 SMNVEV (reference sequence). The CDR3 spells CASSFRLNEKLFF. The CDR3 bases are TGTGCCAGCAGTTTCCGTTTGAATGAAAAACTGTTTTTT.

The CDR3 spells CASSLERGGLQGLDEQYF. The CDR3 nucleotides are TGCGCCAGCAGCTTGGAGCGGGGTGGCTTACAGGGATTAGACGAGCAGTACTTC. The rearrangement joins TRBV5-1 to TRBJ2-7; D perhaps matches TRBD2 (7 bases). Germline CDR1 and CDR2: SGHRS and YFSETQ. The CDR3 is 18 amino acids. Between the trimmed V and J ends, which lost 0 bases and 5 bases, there was a span of 24 bases.

V usage is TRBV28 and J usage is TRBJ2-7; 9 bases match TRBD1. The V gene's germline CDR1 is MDHEN and CDR2 SYDVKM. V dropped 4 bases and J dropped 2; count of bases not matched to a gene: 6. This CDR3 is 15 amino acids long. This CDR3 is CASSSGQGKPYEQYF. The CDR3 coding sequence is TGTGCCAGCAGTTCGGGACAGGGAAAACCCTACGAGCAGTACTTC.

In its sample, this clone was seen a few times. This chain joins TRBV19 and TRBJ2-1; the match to TRBD2 covers 7 bases. V was pared by 6 bases and J by 6 bases, with 17 bases of the junction left unmatched. From germline, CDR1 is LNHDA and CDR2 SQIVND (reference sequence). This CDR3 spans 17 amino acids. The CDR3 region is CASSKGKGLAAGNEQFF. CDR3 DNA sequence: TGTGCCAGTAGCAAGGGGAAAGGGCTAGCGGCGGGCAATGAGCAGTTCTTC.

The rearrangement links TRBV7-9 to TRBJ1-4, with D unresolved. The CDR3 length is 16 residues. Per germline, CDR1 SEHNR and CDR2 FQNEAQ (reference sequence). V was pared by 5 bases and J by 8 bases, with 21 bases between. In nucleotides, the CDR3 is TGTGCCAGCAGCCACAATGCTCGATACCTAGGCGAAAAACTGTTTTTT. The encoded protein is CASSHNARYLGEKLFF.